The 5 T cell receptor beta chains below all came from one sample that was sequenced in a study of CD8+CD57+ T cells in acquired aplastic anemia. Genomic DNA served as template for TCR beta VDJ and CDR3 profiling. Each CDR3 protein is one row after TCRdb ran MiXCR on the reads. Of about 200,000 distinct CDR3 sequences listed, about 62% were seen once; the top ten hold under 60%. The authors sequenced patients whose flow cytometry had shown CD8+CD57+ cell expansion. The source material was sorted CD4+, CD8+, or CD8+CD57+ T cells (not recorded which) from PBMCs. These receptors were taken from a human donor with aplastic anemia.

This clonotype was picked up one time. The gene calls are TRBV27 and TRBJ2-7, with 8 positions matching TRBD1. The CDR3 consists of 15 residues. V trimming: 6 bases; J trimming: 4 bases; junction bases outside the gene matches: 11. From germline, CDR1 is MNHEY and CDR2 SMNVEV (reference sequence). CDR3 loop: CASSTYRGWEYEQYF. CDR3 bases: TGTGCCAGCAGCACGTACAGGGGGTGGGAGTACGAGCAGTACTTC.

CDR3: CASGGQGTEAFF. The DNA of the CDR3 is TGTGCCAGTGGGGGACAGGGGACTGAAGCTTTCTTT. The chain employs TRBV19 and TRBJ1-1; 10 bases agree with TRBD1. The V gene's germline CDR1 is LNHDA and CDR2 SQIVND (reference sequence). Unmatched junction bases numbered 2, after V lost 8 bases and J lost 5 bases. CDR3 length: 12 amino acids.

This chain connects TRBV24-1 to TRBJ1-5; the D is unclear. Deletions cut 9 bases from V and 5 bases from J, with 13 bases between. From germline, CDR1 is KGHDR and CDR2 SFDVKD. The CDR3 loop spans 13 amino acids. CDR3 loop: CATQEDGYQPQHF. The CDR3 nucleotides read TGTGCCACCCAAGAGGATGGGTATCAGCCCCAGCATTTT.

This clonotype showed up just a few times. This chain uses TRBV27 with TRBJ1-2; 7 bases fit TRBD1. The CDR3 length is 15 residues. Germline CDR1 and CDR2: MNHEY and SMNVEV (reference sequence). The V segment lost 6 bases and the J segment 4 bases; nucleotides outside the gene matches: 11. CDR3: CASSLTGVSIYGYTF. The CDR3 DNA follows: TGTGCCAGCAGCCTAACAGGGGTATCCATCTATGGCTACACCTTC.

The chain uses TRBV15 and TRBJ2-5, with 9 bases matching TRBD1. From germline, CDR1 is LNHNV and CDR2 YYDKDF (reference sequence). The CDR3 sequence is 14 residues long. V lost 7 bases to trimming and J lost 4 bases; unmatched junction nucleotides: 7. The CDR3 bases are TGTGCCACCATCAGTGGGGGACAGGGAGAGACCCAGTACTTC. This gives the protein CATISGGQGETQYF.